A selection of T cell receptor beta chains follows, all from one sample in a study of blood T cell repertoires in COVID-19. TCRdb keeps only in-frame clones here, not all; method: immunoSEQ multiplex PCR. The sample carries some 46,000 clones, more than 80% recorded once. Sequenced input: peripheral blood. The receptors originated from a man between 60 and 75 years old with acute or convalescent COVID-19. Each CDR3 is given without its conserved first and last residue.

TRBJ1-4,TRBV25-1,ASSADRGNNEKLF
TRBJ2-3,TRBV28,ASSLQSTDTQY
TRBJ2-7,TRBV28,ASRTGGGESYEQY
TRBJ1-1,TRBV9,ASSLRTTMNTEAF
TRBJ2-4,TRBV30,AWGRGRNIQY
TRBJ1-5,TRBV28,ASSLKQGSWNQPQH
TRBJ2-3,TRBV7-3,ASSREPTDTQY
TRBJ1-2,TRBV24-1,ATSDGQGYGYT
TRBJ2-7,TRBV13,ASSFGTGSYEQY
TRBJ2-1,TRBV3-1/TRBV3-2,ASSQDGGMNEQF
TRBJ1-1,TRBV30,AWSRADRDWTEAF
TRBJ1-1,TRBV3-1/TRBV3-2,ASSRLTGGQLNTEAF
TRBJ1-2,TRBV10-3,AISESAGPGYGYT
TRBJ2-7,TRBV27,ASTRLLSGITYEQY
TRBJ2-2,TRBV7-8,ASSSGVSYGLF
TRBJ2-1,TRBV6-4,ASSARESSYNEQF
TRBJ1-1,TRBV2,ASRDRGSTF
TRBJ1-1,TRBV7-9,ASSRQGGAF
TRBJ2-5,TRBV7-9,ASSGDSQETQY
TRBJ2-1,TRBV3-1/TRBV3-2,ASSLRDRGGNEQF
TRBJ1-1,TRBV25-1,ASSGTGTVNTEAF
TRBJ2-7,TRBV7-9,ASSRGTYEQY
TRBJ2-1,TRBV11-2,ASSLGHYNEQF
TRBJ1-6,TRBV5-1,ASSFGGLGAGTPLH
TRBJ1-4,TRBV28,ASNSRLNEKLF